The clone carrying this T cell receptor (beta chain) was counted only a few times. Antigen specificity is unknown. These data belong to a study of T cell repertoires in cytomegalovirus infection. Study in general: It was recently identified HLA-C-restricted and well-studied HLA-B-restricted CMV epitopes that the study used. Indications came from public TCR beta signatures; they pointed to CMV infection and to a matching HLA type. Whole-study findings and limits: HLA-C-restricted, CMV-specific TCR beta clonotypes were dominant ex vivo. The study identified carriers of CMV plus the relevant HLA from cumulative public TCR beta family frequency.

The ends were cut back, 6 bases at V and 6 bases at J, with 15 bases in the middle. Per germline, CDR1 SEHNR and CDR2 FQNEAQ (reference sequence). The CDR3 contains 13 residues. Each CDR3 protein gets one entry after TCRdb re-called the reads with MiXCR. The table has around 69,000 distinct CDR3 sequences, 20% to 25% seen once; the top ten hold 55% to 75%. The gene calls are TRBV7-9 and TRBJ2-7, with a tentative D call TRBD2 (6 bases). Sequencing was performed on CD8+ T cells from cultured PBMCs, taken from culture after CMV antigen stimulation. The TCR comes from a human donor in good health (CMV status not recorded). Some clones in this sample may be carry-over from other donors' samples. The CDR3: CASRGGGSSEQYF. CDR3 DNA: TGTGCCAGCAGGGGGGGAGGTAGCAGCGAGCAGTACTTC. Full variable domain (outside the CDR3, taken from reference TRBV7-9 and TRBJ2-7): DTGVSQNPRHKITKRGQNVTFRCDPISEHNRLYWYRQTLGQGPEFLTYFQNEAQLEKSRLLSDRFSAERPKGSFSTLEIQRTEQGDSAMYLCASRGGGSSEQYFGPGTRLTVT.